Listed below are T cell receptor beta chains from one sample, sequenced in a study of blood T cell repertoires in COVID-19. TCRdb keeps only in-frame clones here, not all; method: immunoSEQ multiplex PCR. The sample has hundreds of thousands of clones, more than 70% seen once. The source material was peripheral blood. These receptors were collected from a woman aged 70-85 years with COVID-19, enrolled during active disease. Each CDR3 is given with its conserved first and last residue. The order of the fields is clone size, V gene, J gene, D gene, CDR3 DNA, CDR3 protein. A D gene is named only where the DNA matches it firmly. Some rows mark clone size as missing; the rest say once, few, many or name a class of expanded clone.

NA	TRBV6-5	TRBJ1-5	TRBD1	TGTGCCAGCAGTAAGACAGGGTCTGAGCCCCAGCATTTT	CASSKTGSEPQHF
NA	TRBV30	TRBJ1-1	TRBD1	TGTGCCTGGTTCTCGTCCAGGGGGCTATATCGAGCTTTCTTT	CAWFSSRGLYRAFF
NA	TRBV6-5	TRBJ1-1	NA	TGTGCCAGCACTCCCCCCGGGGGGGACACTGAAGCTTTCTTT	CASTPPGGDTEAFF
NA	TRBV7-9	TRBJ2-2	TRBD1	TGTGCCAGCAGCGCCGTGGACAGGGTTGACACCGGGGAGCTGTTTTTT	CASSAVDRVDTGELFF
NA	TRBV19	TRBJ1-5	TRBD1	TGTGCCAGTTACAGGGGGACAGGAAGCAATCAGCCCCAGCATTTT	CASYRGTGSNQPQHF
NA	TRBV29-1	TRBJ2-7	NA	TGCAGCGGACAGCTTTATGAGGAGCAGTACTTC	CSGQLYEEQYF
NA	TRBV6-5	TRBJ1-2	TRBD1	TGTGCCAGCAGCCGTTTCTGGCAGGGGGATGGCTACACCTTC	CASSRFWQGDGYTF
once	TRBV27	TRBJ2-3	NA	TGTGCCAGCGGCTTTCTAGGTTCGTCCACAGATACGCAGTATTTT	CASGFLGSSTDTQYF
NA	TRBV21-1	TRBJ1-2	NA	TGTGCCAGCATGGGGGGCTATGGCTACACCTTC	CASMGGYGYTF
NA	TRBV27	TRBJ2-1	TRBD1	TGTGCCAGCAGTTCCTCCGGGACAGGGGGGCCCAATGAGCAGTTCTTC	CASSSSGTGGPNEQFF
NA	TRBV4-3	TRBJ1-2	TRBD1	TGCGCCAGCAGCCACCGGGACAGGGGGCTCCCCGACTATGGCTACACCTTC	CASSHRDRGLPDYGYTF
NA	TRBV15	TRBJ1-3	TRBD1	TGTGCCACCAGCCCCGCTATAGGGGGCAGTGGAAACACCATATATTTT	CATSPAIGGSGNTIYF
NA	TRBV12-5	TRBJ2-7	TRBD1	TGTGCTAGTGGTTTCCCCCTTGGACATACAGGGGGAAAAATGGATTGGCAGTACTTC	CASGFPLGHTGGKMDWQYF
NA	TRBV6-2/TRBV6-3	TRBJ2-2	TRBD2	TGTGCCAGCACCCCTAGCGGGGGGAGGACCGGGGAGCTGTTTTTT	CASTPSGGRTGELFF
once	TRBV21-1	TRBJ1-5	NA	TGTGCCAGCAGCACCCACCAGGACAGGGCAGGCAATCAGCCCCAGCATTTT	CASSTHQDRAGNQPQHF
NA	TRBV7-9	TRBJ1-1	NA	TGTGCCAGCAGCTCCCAGGGTGGCACTGAAGCTTTCTTT	CASSSQGGTEAFF